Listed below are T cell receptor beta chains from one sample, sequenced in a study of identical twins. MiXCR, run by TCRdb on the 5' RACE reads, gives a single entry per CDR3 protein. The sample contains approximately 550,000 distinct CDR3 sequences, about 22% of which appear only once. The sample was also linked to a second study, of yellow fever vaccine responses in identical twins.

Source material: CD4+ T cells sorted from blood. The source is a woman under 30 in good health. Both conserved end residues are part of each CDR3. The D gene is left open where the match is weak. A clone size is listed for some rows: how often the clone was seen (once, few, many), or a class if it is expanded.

CDR3aa: CASSNRPGELFF
CDR3nt: TGTGCCAGCAGTAACAGGCCCGGGGAGCTGTTTTTT
v_gene: TRBV3-1
abundance: NA
j_gene: TRBJ2-2
d_gene: NA

CDR3aa: CASSPGRTVGHEQYF
CDR3nt: TGTGCCAGCAGCCCCGGACGCACAGTCGGCCACGAGCAGTACTTC
v_gene: TRBV12-3/TRBV12-4
abundance: few
j_gene: TRBJ2-7
d_gene: NA

CDR3aa: CSARAPPGNTLHF
CDR3nt: TGCAGTGCTAGAGCCCCTCCAGGGAACACCCTCCACTTT
v_gene: TRBV20-1
abundance: few
j_gene: TRBJ1-6
d_gene: NA

CDR3aa: CSASLQGLGTQYF
CDR3nt: TGCAGTGCTAGCCTTCAAGGCTTGGGGACCCAGTACTTC
v_gene: TRBV20-1
abundance: few
j_gene: TRBJ2-5
d_gene: NA

CDR3aa: CASRVGQNQPQHF
CDR3nt: TGTGCCAGCAGGGTGGGACAAAATCAGCCCCAGCATTTT
v_gene: TRBV6-1
abundance: NA
j_gene: TRBJ1-5
d_gene: NA

CDR3aa: CASSQDGTGVNEQFF
CDR3nt: TGTGCCAGCAGCCAAGATGGGACAGGGGTAAATGAGCAGTTCTTC
v_gene: TRBV4-2
abundance: few
j_gene: TRBJ2-1
d_gene: TRBD1

CDR3aa: CASSFDRGDLRGYTF
CDR3nt: TGTGCCAGCAGTTTCGACAGGGGGGATTTGAGAGGCTACACCTTC
v_gene: TRBV12-3/TRBV12-4
abundance: few
j_gene: TRBJ1-2
d_gene: TRBD1

CDR3aa: CASSLRGLYNEQFF
CDR3nt: TGTGCCAGCAGTTTAAGGGGCCTATACAATGAGCAGTTCTTC
v_gene: TRBV27
abundance: NA
j_gene: TRBJ2-1
d_gene: NA

CDR3aa: CATSDGGGETQFF
CDR3nt: TGTGCCACCAGTGATGGGGGGGGTGAAACGCAGTTCTTC
v_gene: TRBV24-1
abundance: NA
j_gene: TRBJ2-1
d_gene: TRBD2

CDR3aa: CASSQMVPGLATDTQYF
CDR3nt: TGCGCCAGCAGCCAGATGGTCCCGGGACTAGCAACAGATACGCAGTATTTT
v_gene: TRBV4-1
abundance: NA
j_gene: TRBJ2-3
d_gene: TRBD2

CDR3aa: CASSPQGKGGMNEKLFF
CDR3nt: TGTGCCAGCTCACCACAGGGCAAGGGTGGAATGAATGAAAAACTGTTTTTT
v_gene: TRBV18
abundance: NA
j_gene: TRBJ1-4
d_gene: NA

CDR3aa: CASSQLTGRHEQFF
CDR3nt: TGCGCCAGCAGCCAACTGACAGGGAGGCATGAGCAGTTCTTC
v_gene: TRBV4-1
abundance: NA
j_gene: TRBJ2-1
d_gene: NA

CDR3aa: CSAQDPGYQPQHF
CDR3nt: TGCAGTGCTCAAGACCCGGGTTATCAGCCCCAGCATTTT
v_gene: TRBV20-1
abundance: many
j_gene: TRBJ1-5
d_gene: NA

CDR3aa: CASSQAGIGTGELFF
CDR3nt: TGTGCCAGCAGCCAAGCGGGGATAGGCACCGGGGAGCTGTTTTTT
v_gene: TRBV3-1
abundance: few
j_gene: TRBJ2-2
d_gene: NA

CDR3aa: CASSEEGHAHEQYF
CDR3nt: TGTGCCAGCAGTGAAGAAGGACATGCCCACGAGCAGTACTTC
v_gene: TRBV2
abundance: few
j_gene: TRBJ2-7
d_gene: NA

CDR3aa: CARIRDASNQPQHF
CDR3nt: TGTGCCAGGATTCGGGACGCCTCGAATCAGCCCCAGCATTTT
v_gene: TRBV9
abundance: once
j_gene: TRBJ1-5
d_gene: NA

CDR3aa: CSVEGQGAGEQYF
CDR3nt: TGCAGCGTTGAAGGGCAGGGGGCCGGCGAGCAGTACTTC
v_gene: TRBV29-1
abundance: NA
j_gene: TRBJ2-7
d_gene: TRBD1

CDR3aa: CASSVTRYGEQFF
CDR3nt: TGTGCCAGCAGCGTGACCAGGTATGGTGAGCAGTTCTTC
v_gene: TRBV5-6
abundance: few
j_gene: TRBJ2-1
d_gene: NA

CDR3aa: CASSPGSSGANVLTF
CDR3nt: TGTGCCAGCAGCCCAGGGAGCTCTGGGGCCAACGTCCTGACTTTC
v_gene: TRBV28
abundance: NA
j_gene: TRBJ2-6
d_gene: NA

CDR3aa: CAISPRGGGTYEQYF
CDR3nt: TGTGCCATCAGTCCCCGGGGAGGCGGTACCTACGAGCAGTACTTC
v_gene: TRBV10-3
abundance: NA
j_gene: TRBJ2-7
d_gene: NA

CDR3aa: CASSQAPGLGEQYF
CDR3nt: TGTGCCAGCAGCCAAGCCCCCGGGCTGGGCGAGCAGTACTTC
v_gene: TRBV3-1
abundance: NA
j_gene: TRBJ2-7
d_gene: NA

CDR3aa: CSVWVGSYEQYF
CDR3nt: TGCAGCGTTTGGGTTGGGTCCTACGAGCAGTACTTC
v_gene: TRBV29-1
abundance: few
j_gene: TRBJ2-7
d_gene: NA

CDR3aa: CASSLIGQAYSGANVLTF
CDR3nt: TGTGCCAGCAGCTTAATTGGACAGGCCTACTCTGGGGCCAACGTCCTGACTTTC
v_gene: TRBV7-3
abundance: few
j_gene: TRBJ2-6
d_gene: TRBD1

CDR3aa: CASRPTSADTQYF
CDR3nt: TGTGCCAGCAGGCCCACTAGCGCAGATACGCAGTATTTT
v_gene: TRBV7-9
abundance: few
j_gene: TRBJ2-3
d_gene: TRBD2

CDR3aa: CSVEIEKTQYF
CDR3nt: TGCAGCGTTGAAATAGAAAAGACCCAGTACTTC
v_gene: TRBV29-1
abundance: NA
j_gene: TRBJ2-5
d_gene: NA

CDR3aa: CATLGYEQYF
CDR3nt: TGTGCCACCCTCGGGTACGAGCAGTACTTC
v_gene: TRBV10-3
abundance: NA
j_gene: TRBJ2-7
d_gene: NA

CDR3aa: CATSASGVTGELFF
CDR3nt: TGTGCCACCAGTGCCTCAGGGGTTACCGGGGAGCTGTTTTTT
v_gene: TRBV24-1
abundance: NA
j_gene: TRBJ2-2
d_gene: NA

CDR3aa: CASSSETGVEEELFF
CDR3nt: TGTGCCAGCAGTTCGGAGACAGGGGTCGAGGAGGAGCTGTTTTTT
v_gene: TRBV12-3/TRBV12-4
abundance: few
j_gene: TRBJ2-2
d_gene: TRBD1

CDR3aa: CATRPSAGPRSEQFF
CDR3nt: TGTGCCACCAGACCCTCGGCGGGACCTAGGTCTGAGCAGTTCTTC
v_gene: TRBV24-1
abundance: few
j_gene: TRBJ2-1
d_gene: NA

CDR3aa: CSAREGLAGPFQYF
CDR3nt: TGCAGTGCTAGAGAGGGACTAGCGGGTCCTTTTCAGTACTTC
v_gene: TRBV20-1
abundance: NA
j_gene: TRBJ2-4
d_gene: TRBD2

CDR3aa: CASSLDGIRAPLHF
CDR3nt: TGTGCCAGCAGCTTAGACGGGATTCGGGCACCCCTCCACTTT
v_gene: TRBV7-8
abundance: few
j_gene: TRBJ1-6
d_gene: NA

CDR3aa: CASSRSGTAADTQYF
CDR3nt: TGTGCCAGCAGTAGGTCCGGGACGGCTGCCGATACGCAGTATTTT
v_gene: TRBV6-1
abundance: NA
j_gene: TRBJ2-3
d_gene: NA

CDR3aa: CASSFQGGEQYF
CDR3nt: TGCGCCAGCAGCTTTCAGGGGGGCGAGCAGTACTTC
v_gene: TRBV5-1
abundance: NA
j_gene: TRBJ2-7
d_gene: NA

CDR3aa: CASSPRLAGDGEQFF
CDR3nt: TGCGCCAGCAGCCCTCGACTAGCGGGAGACGGGGAGCAGTTCTTC
v_gene: TRBV5-1
abundance: few
j_gene: TRBJ2-1
d_gene: TRBD2

CDR3aa: CASSLGGGGETQYF
CDR3nt: TGTGCCAGCAGCTTGGGCGGGGGTGGAGAGACCCAGTACTTC
v_gene: TRBV7-2
abundance: NA
j_gene: TRBJ2-5
d_gene: TRBD2

CDR3aa: CASRDGNEQFF
CDR3nt: TGCGCCAGCAGGGACGGCAATGAGCAGTTCTTC
v_gene: TRBV5-1
abundance: NA
j_gene: TRBJ2-1
d_gene: NA

CDR3aa: CAMLEGQGQSSYNSPLHF
CDR3nt: TGTGCCATGCTCGAGGGACAGGGCCAGAGCTCCTATAATTCACCCCTCCACTTT
v_gene: TRBV10-3
abundance: NA
j_gene: TRBJ1-6
d_gene: TRBD1

CDR3aa: CASRRATGLANGYEQYF
CDR3nt: TGCGCCAGCAGACGCGCAACGGGACTAGCGAACGGCTACGAGCAGTACTTC
v_gene: TRBV5-1
abundance: few
j_gene: TRBJ2-7
d_gene: TRBD2

CDR3aa: CASSQPAGGRETQYF
CDR3nt: TGCGCCAGCAGCCAGCCAGCGGGGGGCCGAGAGACCCAGTACTTC
v_gene: TRBV4-1
abundance: few
j_gene: TRBJ2-5
d_gene: TRBD2

CDR3aa: CSVVGVGNQPQHF
CDR3nt: TGCAGCGTTGTCGGGGTCGGCAATCAGCCCCAGCATTTT
v_gene: TRBV29-1
abundance: many
j_gene: TRBJ1-5
d_gene: NA

CDR3aa: CASSTGFLPLHF
CDR3nt: TGTGCCAGCAGCACAGGGTTTTTGCCCCTCCACTTT
v_gene: TRBV28
abundance: NA
j_gene: TRBJ1-6
d_gene: NA

CDR3aa: CASSLGTVAKNIQYF
CDR3nt: TGCGCCAGCAGCTTGGGGACAGTAGCCAAAAACATTCAGTACTTC
v_gene: TRBV5-1
abundance: NA
j_gene: TRBJ2-4
d_gene: NA

CDR3aa: CASSRPGDTNYGYTF
CDR3nt: TGTGCCAGCAGCCGCCCCGGGGATACTAACTATGGCTACACCTTC
v_gene: TRBV11-2
abundance: NA
j_gene: TRBJ1-2
d_gene: NA

CDR3aa: CASRHGGSNTGELFF
CDR3nt: TGTGCCAGCAGACACGGGGGGTCGAACACCGGGGAGCTGTTTTTT
v_gene: TRBV7-2
abundance: many
j_gene: TRBJ2-2
d_gene: TRBD2

CDR3aa: CASSLGVADTGELFF
CDR3nt: TGCGCCAGCAGCTTGGGGGTAGCGGACACCGGGGAGCTGTTTTTT
v_gene: TRBV5-1
abundance: few
j_gene: TRBJ2-2
d_gene: NA

CDR3aa: CASSLFSEDTQYF
CDR3nt: TGTGCCAGCAGCTTGTTCAGCGAGGATACGCAGTATTTT
v_gene: TRBV5-6
abundance: NA
j_gene: TRBJ2-3
d_gene: NA

CDR3aa: CSARPSAGTSGTATQYF
CDR3nt: TGCAGTGCTAGACCTTCCGCGGGGACTAGCGGGACTGCTACGCAGTATTTT
v_gene: TRBV20-1
abundance: NA
j_gene: TRBJ2-3
d_gene: TRBD2

CDR3aa: CASSEMGRTRFNYGYTF
CDR3nt: TGCGCCAGCAGTGAGATGGGGCGAACGAGGTTTAACTATGGCTACACCTTC
v_gene: TRBV10-1
abundance: NA
j_gene: TRBJ1-2
d_gene: NA